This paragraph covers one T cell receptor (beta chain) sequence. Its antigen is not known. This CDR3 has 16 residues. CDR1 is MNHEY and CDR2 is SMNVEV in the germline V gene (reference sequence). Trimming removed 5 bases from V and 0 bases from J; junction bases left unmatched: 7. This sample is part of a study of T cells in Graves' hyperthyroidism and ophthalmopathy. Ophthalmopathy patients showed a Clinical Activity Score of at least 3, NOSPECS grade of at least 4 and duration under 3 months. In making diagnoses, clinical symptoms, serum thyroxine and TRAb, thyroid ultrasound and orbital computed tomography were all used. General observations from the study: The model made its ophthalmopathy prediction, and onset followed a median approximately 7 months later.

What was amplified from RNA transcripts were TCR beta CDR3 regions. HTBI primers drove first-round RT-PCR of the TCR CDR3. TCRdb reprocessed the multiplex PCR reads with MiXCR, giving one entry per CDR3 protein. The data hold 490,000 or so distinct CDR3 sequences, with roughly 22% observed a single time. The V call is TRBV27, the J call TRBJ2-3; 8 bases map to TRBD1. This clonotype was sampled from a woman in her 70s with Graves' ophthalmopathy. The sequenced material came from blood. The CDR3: CASSPLRGQSTDTQYF. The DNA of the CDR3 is TGTGCCAGCAGTCCACTCAGGGGGCAAAGCACAGATACGCAGTATTTT.